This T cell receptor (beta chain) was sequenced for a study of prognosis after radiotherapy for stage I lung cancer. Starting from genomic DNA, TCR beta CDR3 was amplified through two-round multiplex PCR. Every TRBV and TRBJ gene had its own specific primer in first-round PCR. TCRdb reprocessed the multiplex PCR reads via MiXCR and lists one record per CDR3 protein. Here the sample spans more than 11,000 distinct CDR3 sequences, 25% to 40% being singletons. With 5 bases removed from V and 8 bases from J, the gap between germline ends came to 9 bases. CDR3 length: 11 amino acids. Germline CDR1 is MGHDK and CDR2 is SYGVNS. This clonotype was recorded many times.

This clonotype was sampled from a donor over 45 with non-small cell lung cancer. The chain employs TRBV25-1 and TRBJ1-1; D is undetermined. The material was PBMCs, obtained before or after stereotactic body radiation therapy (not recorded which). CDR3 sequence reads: CASSLGSEAFF. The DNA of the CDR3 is TGTGCCAGCAGTTTGGGATCCGAAGCTTTCTTT.